The text below deals with one TCR beta chain. The sample is drawn from a study of control samples from healthy donors and cancer patients. Germline values: CDR1 SGHDT, CDR2 YYEEEE. The germline V and J ends were trimmed by 1 base and 0 bases, with 4 bases remaining between them. The CDR3 is made up of 13 amino acids. Sequencing used immunoSEQ multiplex PCR; TCRdb keeps in-frame clones, though not all of them. The profile shows 150,000 to 170,000 clones, about 94% of them singletons. The origin of this receptor is a man aged 35 to 55 in good health. The chain links TRBV5-6 to TRBJ1-1; D gene uncertain. Source material: blood. The CDR3 spells CASSLTVNTEAFF. In DNA, the CDR3 is TGTGCCAGCAGCTTGACGGTGAACACTGAAGCTTTCTTT.